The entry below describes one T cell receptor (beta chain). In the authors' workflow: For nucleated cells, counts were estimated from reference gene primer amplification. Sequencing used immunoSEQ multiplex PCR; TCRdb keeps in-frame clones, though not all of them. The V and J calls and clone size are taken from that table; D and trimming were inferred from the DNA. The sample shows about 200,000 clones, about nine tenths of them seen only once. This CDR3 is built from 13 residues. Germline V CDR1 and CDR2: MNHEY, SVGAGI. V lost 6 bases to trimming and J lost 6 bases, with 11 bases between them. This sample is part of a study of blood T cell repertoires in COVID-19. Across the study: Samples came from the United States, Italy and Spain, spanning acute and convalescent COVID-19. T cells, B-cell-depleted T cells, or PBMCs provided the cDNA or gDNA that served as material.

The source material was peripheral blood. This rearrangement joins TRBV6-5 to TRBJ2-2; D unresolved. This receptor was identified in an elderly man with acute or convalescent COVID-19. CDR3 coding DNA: TGTGCCAGCAGACCACCAGGTCCCGGGGAGCTGTTTTTT. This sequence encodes CASRPPGPGELFF.